This TCR beta chain was identified in a study of blood T cells in healthy people across ages. Together with a sample-barcoded 5' primer, a J-beta primer mix was included in a second PCR lasting about 6 to 11 cycles. TCRdb re-called the 5' RACE reads with MiXCR, one entry per CDR3 protein. The sample includes about 630,000 distinct CDR3 sequences, about 21% of them seen just once. The V and J ends lost 6 bases and 0 bases, in that order; junction bases with no gene match: 7. The CDR3 loop spans 16 amino acids. Germline V gene data show CDR1 as MNHEY and CDR2 as SVGEGT. This clonotype has just a few counts.

The sample consisted of blood. The J gene is TRBJ2-2, the V gene TRBV6-2 or TRBV6-3, with 7 bases fitting TRBD2. The receptor was derived from a man aged 65 to 85 in good health. This chain's CDR3 is CASSPWLAANTGELFF. The CDR3 DNA is TGTGCCAGCAGCCCCTGGCTAGCGGCGAACACCGGGGAGCTGTTTTTT.